This T cell receptor beta chain was obtained from a study of control samples from healthy donors and cancer patients. The germline gives CDR1 SGDLS, CDR2 YYNGEE. V lost 5 bases to trimming and J lost 9 bases, with 15 bases between them. This CDR3 spans 13 amino acids. Clones were sequenced by immunoSEQ multiplex PCR, and TCRdb holds only the in-frame ones, with some missing. The data show roughly 200,000 clones, with about 94% seen just once and approximately 1.4% held by the top ten. This rearrangement joins TRBV9 to TRBJ2-1; a possible D gene is TRBD1 (6 bases). The origin of this receptor is a man aged 50-60 years in good health. The specimen was blood. The CDR3 spells CASSSTGSGEQFF. The CDR3 bases are TGTGCCAGCAGTTCGACAGGAAGCGGTGAGCAGTTCTTC. Filled out from reference TRBV9 and TRBJ2-1, the complete variable domain reads DSGVTQTPKHLITATGQRVTLRCSPRSGDLSVYWYQQSLDQGLQFLIQYYNGEERAKGNILERFSAQQFPDLHSELNLSSLELGDSALYFCASSSTGSGEQFFGPGTRLTVL.